This T cell receptor beta chain is drawn from a study of cytomegalovirus exposure and HLA in healthy donors. With 60 Vbeta and 13 Jbeta primers, the PCR was carried out. Profiled with immunoSEQ multiplex PCR; TCRdb holds only in-frame clones, not every one. Of around 150,000 clones in the sample, roughly 79% are singletons; the top ten hold less than 3.5%. Trimming removed 5 bases from V and 4 bases from J; junction bases left unmatched: 7. The CDR3 runs 15 residues. Germline V gives CDR1 MNHEY, CDR2 SVGAGI. This rearrangement joins TRBV6-5 to TRBJ2-4, with 8 positions matching TRBD1. This receptor was obtained from a male donor in good health and CMV-seronegative. Sequencing used PBMCs. CDR3 nucleotide sequence: TGTGCCAGCAGTCGATGGGACAGGCTAAAAAACATTCAGTACTTC. Protein: CASSRWDRLKNIQYF.